This TCR beta chain was recorded in a study of T cells after yellow fever vaccination (dated by TCRdb to between 2018 and 2021). Study-level background: The SMART-Seq v4 Ultra Low Input RNA kit was used to prepare libraries from fractions with low cell numbers. Blood was collected at multiple timepoints before and after primary and secondary immunization, and bulk PBMC replicates and cell subsets were isolated. To follow T-cell clones before and after primary and booster YFV17D yellow fever vaccination, bulk TCR alpha and beta repertoires were sequenced over time. Two healthy male donors, one aged 18 to 29 and one aged 30 to 40 years, made up the cohort. Overall results and qualifications from the work: Computational filtering was needed because FACS-sorted repertoires could contain abundant contaminating clonotypes from the bulk population. Compared with the primary T-cell response, the secondary T-cell response was weaker but faster, peaking on day 5 rather than day 15. A small share of clonotypes occurred in both CD4 and CD8 compartments, likely arising from convergent recombination. After the booster, most clones that had expanded after primary vaccination were detected again (almost 97% of CD4 and roughly nine tenths of CD8), suggesting broad maintenance of memory. Because the study included only a couple of donors, the extent to which the findings can be generalized is limited.

As encoded in the germline V gene, CDR1 is SNHLY while CDR2 is FYNNEI. Counted from cysteine to phenylalanine, this CDR3 has 11 amino acids. The DNA shown is the 33-base CDR3, in frame from base 1. V and J lose 3 bases and 5 bases, and a span of 4 bases separates them. The sequencing machine was an Illumina NovaSeq 6000. TCR cDNA was synthesized by 5'RACE template switching, through which a universal primer site and unique molecular identifiers were introduced. Priming for cDNA synthesis came from both the TCR alpha and TCR beta constant segments. Libraries were amplified in two PCR steps, with sample barcodes and sequencing adapters added in the second step. Sequencing of the libraries was done on either Illumina HiSeq 2500 (2x100 bp) or NovaSeq (2x150 bp). The source study handled its data this way. Demultiplexing of reads and collapsing into UMI consensus sequences were performed with MIGEC, and V(D)J alignment was carried out with MiXCR. Vaccine-responding clonotypes were identified with edgeR using replicate PBMC samples, with FDR below 0.01 and a log2 fold change above 5 up to day 15 being required. Each bulk clonotype was labeled CD4 or CD8 based on which sequenced repertoire, CD4 or CD8, contained the clonotype at higher abundance. Using fastp at Q25 and MiXCR, TCRdb reprocessed the public reads and kept productive beta chains. Merged by CDR3 protein, the rows form single entries marked with the most common genes and DNA. The V and J calls follow TCRdb's processing rather than the paper's. The sample profile shows a few hundred thousand distinct CDR3 sequences; about 3.5% of them were found once. Together, the top ten hold less than 25% of the sample.

In its sample, this clonotype was seen many times. The antigen it binds to is not known. No qualities accompany the bases; no much larger clone lies one base away. The intended sense of this specimen's treatment or condition label: live attenuated yellow fever vaccine strain. At every blood-draw timepoint, two biological replicates of bulk PBMCs were collected. PBMCs were isolated from peripheral blood using a standard Ficoll-Paque protocol. TriZol was used to extract RNA from bulk PBMCs, from CD4 and CD8 fractions, and from dextramer-positive and dextramer-negative fractions. The clonotype comes from a man younger than 35 who received the YFV17D yellow fever vaccine. Sequencing was performed on PBMCs, taken on the day of the yellow fever booster vaccination. The chain couples TRBV2 to TRBJ2-5; a confident D gene designation cannot be given. CDR3 sequence: CASSELETQYF. The DNA sequence is as follows: TGTGCCAGCAGTGAGCTGGAGACCCAGTACTTC.